A selection of T cell receptor beta chains follows, all from one sample in a study of OX40 agonist ivuxolimab in advanced cancers. TCRdb keeps only in-frame clones here, not all; method: immunoSEQ multiplex PCR. Of 46,000 or so clones in the sample, approximately 86% were seen once. The sample here was CD4+ or CD8+ T cells sorted from blood, taken in a trial of the OX40 agonist ivuxolimab. The receptors derive from an adult with an advanced solid tumor such as melanoma, head and neck, liver or kidney cancer. Both conserved end residues are part of each CDR3. The order of the fields is J gene, V gene, CDR3 protein.

TRBJ2-2 | TRBV4-1 | CASSQSSSGPAGELFF
TRBJ2-1 | TRBV28 | CASRYTSGRNHEQFF
TRBJ1-1 | TRBV5-5 | CASSLRDTRANTEAFF
TRBJ2-2 | TRBV9 | CASRSGTGNTGELFF
TRBJ1-3 | TRBV9 | CASSGATIYF
TRBJ1-4 | TRBV2 | CASSDPFGVPANEKLFF
TRBJ2-4 | TRBV7-2 | CASRLTSGGSLAKNIQYF
TRBJ1-6 | TRBV30 | CATKTSPGTDNSPLHF
TRBJ2-1 | TRBV7-9 | CASSPNRAEDRALVDEQFF
TRBJ1-2 | TRBV5-6 | CASTLIPIQGIDYGYTF
TRBJ1-5 | TRBV27 | CASSLGPYSNQPQHF
TRBJ2-5 | TRBV7-6 | CASSLLWGRAEETQYF
TRBJ1-3 | TRBV30 | CASYPPAVGNTIYF
TRBJ2-7 | TRBV13 | CASSQGQGFYEQYF
TRBJ1-3 | TRBV5-4 | CASSRQGAGNTIYF
TRBJ1-1 | TRBV5-1 | CASSWTGDPEAFF
TRBJ2-7 | TRBV27 | CASSLFRGGEQYF
TRBJ2-5 | TRBV5-1 | CASSLVSWETQYF
TRBJ2-1 | TRBV18 | CASSPRQGAHYNEQFF
TRBJ2-7 | TRBV13 | CASSMTGTPSYEQYF
TRBJ1-1 | TRBV7-9 | CASSLVGTNTEAFF
TRBJ1-2 | TRBV4-3 | CASSQDRGNYGYTF
TRBJ2-5 | TRBV7-7 | CASSLVSWGQEGGYQETQYF
TRBJ1-1 | TRBV5-4 | CAGGGTGTEAFF
TRBJ2-7 | TRBV5-4 | CASSWRGGRPYEQYF
TRBJ2-3 | TRBV30 | CAWSYGTGTFPDTQYF
TRBJ2-5 | TRBV6-4 | CASSENWGDEETQYF
TRBJ1-2 | TRBV27 | CASRQGANNGYTF
TRBJ2-7 | TRBV27 | CASSFDSSGGEQYF
TRBJ2-6 | TRBV19 | CASSIIRDSGANVLTF
TRBJ2-1 | TRBV9 | CASSVEGGSSYNEQFF
TRBJ2-3 | TRBV13 | CASSPGLTDTQYF
TRBJ2-7 | TRBV11-2 | CASSPNGLHEQYF
TRBJ2-7 | TRBV6-6 | CASSSGQLPSYEQYF
TRBJ2-1 | TRBV4-1 | CASSNPRGEQFF
TRBJ2-1 | TRBV4-3 | CASSHSPYEQFF
TRBJ1-1 | TRBV15 | CATSAGQTEAFF
TRBJ2-7 | TRBV4-3 | CASSQEEGQGSAEQYF
TRBJ2-1 | TRBV19 | CASQSLEGPWIF
TRBJ2-1 | TRBV6-5 | CASSTGLAGGEQFF
TRBJ2-5 | TRBV7-8 | CASRLTSPETQYF